The following is a T cell receptor (beta chain) sequence with its context. The antigen it binds to is not known. The data were obtained in a study of cytomegalovirus exposure and HLA in healthy donors (dated by TCRdb to about 2017). At the level of the whole study: According to an earlier analysis of around 600 of the donors, about 180 million T cells yielded 100 million or so unique TCR beta sequences and around 300 Gb of sequence data. Every repertoire in the discovery cohort had been generated on one and the same sequencing platform. Across some 400 genotyped donors of the cohort, an average of approximately 240,000 unique TCR beta nucleotide sequences per donor were sequenced, and roughly a sixth of those sequences were non-productive. In an earlier analysis of 500 to 650 of the donors, high-throughput TCR beta sequencing was used to judge whether each TCR beta V gene segment behaved as functional or pseudogenic. HLA typing covered class I and class II loci at four-digit resolution. Several DR-DQ haplotypes were treated as single units for association and clustering because of strong linkage in the cohort. Donor age, sex, ethnicity and CMV serostatus were collected together with the repertoire data. A later genetic analysis took genome-wide SNP genotypes for about three fifths of the 666 donors and used that subset as a discovery cohort. The genetic ancestry cluster associated with self-reported Caucasian donors included approximately 85% of the 300 to 400 genotyped donors. Rather than drawing on any new phenotypic data, the later analysis identified candidate immune exposures from TCR beta sequences and the way those sequences occurred across donors. The T cell repertoires of some 670 subjects were profiled by immunosequencing and related to cytomegalovirus serostatus. The number of typed donors differed by locus: about 620-640 for A, B, C, DRB1 and DQB1; 522 for DQA1; approximately 600 for DPA1; and 400 to 480 for DPB1. In addition to the first cohort of 666 subjects, a separate validation cohort of 120 different subjects was used. In a later analysis, previously published TCR beta repertoires from 550 to 700 donors were re-analyzed and high-resolution HLA genotyping was added so that TCR occurrence patterns could be studied. Around 320 gigabases of sequencing data and 70 million to 100 million unique TCR sequences were included in an early release covering over 600 HLA-typed donors. The study combined high-throughput TCR immunosequencing, statistical association of individual TCRs with disease status, and machine learning to predict cytomegalovirus infection status. The study was designed to test whether signatures of past pathogen exposure could be identified by cataloging public T cell receptors. Results the study describes overall, beyond this receptor: Broadly in line with IMGT annotations, most TCR beta V segments showed up in productive rearrangements about 87% or about 30% of the time in an earlier analysis of around 600 of the donors. HLA typing was unavailable for some donors at each locus, so association tests used only the typed subset. The authors suggested that the approach could potentially be generalized to other disease states and immunological phenotypes. Only TCR beta chains were sequenced in this cohort, and the absence of alpha or paired-chain data limited detectable features. The only immune exposure information available for the cohort was CMV serostatus. Compared with the roughly 600-donor mean, donors in an Asian-associated ancestry cluster had fewer N-insertions in productive TCRs, according to a later genetic analysis. When HLA alleles, especially DR and DQ, strongly co-occurred, TCR associations were difficult to assign to individual alleles. A later analysis found that HLA-associated TCR beta chains were more clonally expanded and had lower generation probabilities than equally common non-associated chains. A further reported finding was that TCR beta sequences accurately predicted the HLA-A and HLA-B alleles for most subjects in the first cohort. Correlated functional status among segregating V segments might be attributable to linkage disequilibrium, but an unknown experimental factor could not be ruled out. Roughly uniform sequencing depth across donors was assumed in presence/absence analyses, although this assumption may not hold. In vitro tests confirmed that a few of the cytomegalovirus-associated TCR beta chains recognize cytomegalovirus antigens. Cytomegalovirus status was reported to be diagnosed by the classifier with high specificity and sensitivity in both the original and validation cohorts. In a later genetic analysis, a missense DCLRE1C variant was associated with V-gene and J-gene trimming of TCR beta chains, and the association was replicated in an independent cohort. In a later analysis, TCR association rates were found to vary across HLA loci, with the most associated TCRs seen for DRB1 alleles and the fewest for HLA-C alleles. Most TCR sequences were seen in very few donors, while some public TCRs were found in many individuals. A later analysis reported that several top co-occurrence clusters appeared linked to parvovirus B19, influenza, CMV and Epstein-Barr virus. Most CMV-associated TCR beta chains appeared to be HLA-restricted in a later analysis, and the HLA associations seemed to be driven largely by CMV exposure. A cluster of highly shared sequence variants was judged likely to represent a technical artifact of the sequencing pipeline. A total of 150 to 200 TCR beta chains were listed by the study as associated with cytomegalovirus. A later analysis associated about 17,000 TCR beta sequences with specific HLA alleles at a false discovery rate of 0.05. About 17 rarely observed V segments, including chromosome 9 orphons, were excluded from the earlier analysis of about 500 of the donors because counts were too low.

The library came from the immunoSEQ multiplex PCR assay. A mixture of 60 forward primers for TCR Vbeta segments and 13 reverse primers for TCR Jbeta segments was used in the multiplex PCR. The CDR3 region of rearranged TCR beta genes was amplified from genomic DNA by a multiplex PCR assay. On the Illumina HiSeq System, the amplified TCR beta libraries were sequenced as 87-base-pair reads. Per the source publication's procedure: A later analysis tallied tens of millions of unique TCR beta chains across the 666 repertoires, and approximately 11 million of those chains were shared by two or more donors. Raw reads were error-corrected and collapsed into unique sequences with a nearest-neighbor algorithm that merged closely related sequences to remove PCR and sequencing errors. V, D and J gene segments were assigned by aligning CDR3 sequences to IMGT reference sequences. For a sequence to be retained, a match of at least six nucleotides was required to both a V gene segment and a J gene segment. A rearrangement counted as productive if the CDR3 had no stop codons and remained in frame with V and J, and every other rearrangement counted as non-productive. CDR3 was defined by IMGT convention, running from the second conserved V-encoded cysteine to the conserved J-encoded phenylalanine. In an earlier analysis of 587 of the donors, sequences lacking an unambiguous match to a single V gene segment were excluded. An earlier analysis of fewer than 650 of the donors classified V segments as functional when productive rearrangements were above 56.7% and as segregating when the standard deviation between donors was above 5%. A statistical classification framework was built to diagnose cytomegalovirus status from the catalog of TCR beta chain sequences. A later analysis assigned V and J genes by comparing TCR nucleotide sequences with IMGT/GENE-DB human TR gene sequences. The TCRdist pipeline was used in a later analysis to assign CDR3 sequences and most-parsimonious VDJ recombination scenarios. In a later analysis, each TCR beta chain was defined by its CDR3 amino acid sequence together with its V-gene family, and reads lacking a unique V-gene family were excluded. In a later analysis, some 600 highly shared, low-generation-probability nucleotide sequences were removed to address suspected cross-contamination and a sequencing artifact. A later analysis calculated a clonal expansion index for each public chain from normalized within-repertoire ranks of inferred template counts. In a later analysis, generation probabilities were computed with a VDJ recombination model fitted to out-of-frame rearrangements, and the resulting probabilities were checked against IGoR. Hypergeometric tests were used in a later analysis to score TCR-TCR, TCR-HLA and TCR-CMV co-occurrence, with a repertoire-size bias correction applied to the TCR pairs. A later analysis estimated false discovery rates by permuting HLA or CMV assignments 20 times. In a later analysis, co-occurring TCRs were grouped using DBSCAN, and TCRdist sequence similarity was added for clustering within HLA-allele-positive subsets. For co-occurrence clustering, repertoires with fewer than 30,000 or more than 120,000 public chains were excluded, along with 4 to 6 repertoires with anomalous nucleotide sharing. Drawn from immuneACCESS, this table holds only the in-frame rearrangements with V and J called that TCRdb kept. Clones are partly lost; checked studies trace under half to an unresolved V gene and leave the rest unexplained. Clonal size and the V and J genes are those of that table, whereas D and trimming came from the DNA. The sample's clone listing holds approximately 50,000 clones. The ten largest clones capture 6% to 7% of the sample.

In total, more than 500 healthy bone marrow donors made up the cohort. At the time of sampling, all cohort members were nominally healthy, though unrecorded immune exposures were likely present. The donor tested CMV seropositive, placing the donor among the 289 seropositive members of the cohort. Each donor provided a peripheral blood sample, and peripheral blood mononuclear cells were used for TCR beta sequencing. The Qiagen DNeasy Blood Extraction Kit was used to extract genomic DNA from the blood cell samples. The receptor was derived from a male donor in good health and CMV-seropositive. What was sequenced was PBMCs.

The sequenced DNA is TGTGCCACCTCGGACAGGGGAAATGGAGTATATGGCTACACCTTC. Translated, this is CATSDRGNGVYGYTF. This receptor chain uses TRBV19 and TRBJ1-2; TRBD1 aligns with 9 central bases. Spanning cysteine to phenylalanine, the CDR3 consists of 15 amino acids. Only the CDR3 region is kept as DNA, spanning 45 bases read in frame from base 1. CDR1 LNHDA and CDR2 SQIVND are derived from the germline V gene (reference sequence). V and J are trimmed by 10 bases and 5 bases, and the gene matches miss 14 bases of the junction.